Listed here are 25 T cell receptor beta chains from one sample, sequenced in a study of T cells in localized non-small cell lung cancer. Clones were read by immunoSEQ multiplex PCR, and TCRdb kept only the in-frame ones, dropping some. The repertoire holds about 15,000 clones, with approximately 89% as singletons. Material: peripheral blood, obtained before any cancer treatment. The receptor set was obtained from a woman between 40 and 69 years old with stage I lung adenocarcinoma.

This rearrangement joins TRBV7-2 to TRBJ1-4; no clear D. The CDR3 runs 14 residues. Germline values: CDR1 SGHTA, CDR2 FQGNSA. Deletions cut 3 bases from V and 6 bases from J, with 11 bases between. The CDR3: CASSFGMDDEKLFF. CDR3 sequence (DNA): TGTGCCAGCAGCTTTGGTATGGATGATGAAAAACTGTTTTTT.

The rearrangement links TRBV14 to TRBJ1-1; unclear D gene. Germline values: CDR1 SGHDN, CDR2 FVKESK. The CDR3 is 18 amino acids. Deletions cut 1 base from V and 1 base from J, with 19 bases between. The CDR3, as DNA: TGTGCCAGCAGCCAAGTCTGGTATTCTGGCAGTCCGAACACTGAAGCTTTCTTT. Residues: CASSQVWYSGSPNTEAFF. Using reference TRBV14 and TRBJ1-1 for the parts outside the CDR3, the full variable domain is EAGVTQFPSHSVIEKGQTVTLRCDPISGHDNLYWYRRVMGKEIKFLLHFVKESKQDESGMPNNRFLAERTGGTYSTLKVQPAELEDSGVYFCASSQVWYSGSPNTEAFFGQGTRLTVV.

The CDR3 coding sequence is TGTGCCAGCAGTGGTGACAGGGGTAACATGAACACTGAAGCTTTCTTT. Translated: CASSGDRGNMNTEAFF. V and J are TRBV6-1 and TRBJ1-1; 8 bases are a match to TRBD1. V lost 4 bases and J lost 0; bases outside the gene matches: 7. The CDR3 runs 16 residues. The germline V gene has CDR1 MNHNS and CDR2 SASEGT.

The chain recombines TRBV11-2 with TRBJ2-7, with D perhaps TRBD1 (6 bases). Germline-derived CDR1 and CDR2 are SGHAT and FQNNGV. The CDR3 sequence is 15 residues long. The V and J ends lost 0 bases and 5 bases respectively, with 14 bases between them. As DNA, the CDR3 is TGTGCCAGCAGCTTAGAGGGGATTGGGGGCGACGAGCAGTACTTC. Its translation is CASSLEGIGGDEQYF.

The chain employs TRBV2 and TRBJ2-5, with no clear D. V dropped 6 bases and J dropped 3 bases, with 11 bases sitting between them. Germline V gene lookup returns CDR1 SNHLY and CDR2 FYNNEI. CDR3 size: 13 residues. The CDR3 reads CASSQDREETQYF. CDR3 in DNA: TGTGCCAGCAGCCAGGATAGAGAAGAGACCCAGTACTTC.

The V call is TRBV10-1, the J call TRBJ2-5; tentative D call: TRBD2 (6 bases). CDR3 size: 14 residues. With 6 bases removed from V and 7 bases from J, the gap between germline ends came to 18 bases. CDR1 and CDR2 from the germline V gene are WNHNN and SYGVQD (reference sequence). The CDR3 protein is CASSDGTPLRTQYF. CDR3 DNA: TGCGCCAGCAGCGACGGGACTCCCCTTCGGACCCAGTACTTC.

The chain carries TRBV5-1 and TRBJ1-3; D gene uncertain. Trimming removed 0 bases at V and 9 bases at J, with 19 bases between. The germline gives CDR1 SGHRS, CDR2 YFSETQ. The CDR3 is made up of 16 amino acids. The CDR3 nucleotides read TGCGCCAGCAGCTTGGTAGGTGAGACTACTCGCGGCACCATATATTTT. Encoded protein: CASSLVGETTRGTIYF.

This clone was recorded once. V gene TRBV5-6 combines with J gene TRBJ2-2; TRBD1 aligns across 12 bases. The V segment lost 1 base and the J segment 5 bases; nucleotides outside the gene matches: 6. CDR1 SGHDT and CDR2 YYEEEE come from the germline V gene. This CDR3 contains 17 residues. CDR3 amino acids: CASSLLGQGAGTGELFF. The CDR3 region has the DNA TGTGCCAGCAGCTTGTTGGGACAGGGGGCGGGAACCGGGGAGCTGTTTTTT.

This chain uses TRBV5-1 with TRBJ2-1, with 14 nucleotides matching TRBD2. This CDR3 spans 15 amino acids. The junction had 6 bases not matched to a gene; V was cut back by 4 bases and J by 9 bases. Per the germline V gene, CDR1 is SGHRS and CDR2 is YFSETQ. CDR3: CASSKGTSGGFEQFF. CDR3 coding DNA: TGCGCCAGCAGCAAAGGGACTAGCGGGGGCTTTGAGCAGTTCTTC.

This clone has a handful of counts. V is TRBV30 and J is TRBJ1-2; tentative D call: TRBD1 (6 bases). V dropped 4 bases and J dropped 9 bases, with 9 bases sitting between them. Germline CDR1 GTSNPN, CDR2 SVGIG (reference sequence). The CDR3 contains 10 residues. CDR3 coding DNA: TGTGCCTGGAAGGGGGGTCGCTACACCTTC. Translation: CAWKGGRYTF.

The chain couples TRBV6-6 to TRBJ1-1; D ambiguous. The CDR3 runs 14 residues. V was shortened by 5 bases and J by 4 bases, with 14 bases between the two germline ends. Germline V gene data show CDR1 as MNHNY and CDR2 as SVGAGI (reference sequence). The CDR3 DNA sequence: TGTGCCAGCAGTCAGACGGCGGAGGGCACTGAAGCTTTCTTT. It yields the protein CASSQTAEGTEAFF.

The chain uses TRBV5-1 and TRBJ1-2, with TRBD1 as a possible D gene (5 bases). V was pared by 1 base and J by 5 bases, with 12 bases between. This CDR3 contains 14 residues. The V gene's germline CDR1 is SGHRS and CDR2 YFSETQ. CDR3 region: CASSLKPTAYGYTF. CDR3 DNA: TGCGCCAGCAGCTTGAAACCGACAGCATATGGCTACACCTTC.

The chain links TRBV11-2 to TRBJ1-2; 7 bases match TRBD1. The germline V gene has CDR1 SGHAT and CDR2 FQNNGV. V lost 4 bases, J lost 3 bases, and 11 bases stayed unmatched. This CDR3 is built from 16 residues. The CDR3: CASSSGDAGTDYGYTF. CDR3 coding DNA: TGTGCCAGCAGCTCGGGAGACGCAGGGACAGACTATGGCTACACCTTC.

V and J are TRBV9 and TRBJ1-3; D is unclear. Germline V gene lookup returns CDR1 SGDLS and CDR2 YYNGEE. With 5 bases removed from V and 4 bases from J, the gap between germline ends came to 19 bases. The CDR3 length is 16 residues. CDR3 in amino acids: CASSVSRQIMGNTIYF. CDR3 nucleotides: TGTGCCAGCAGTGTAAGTCGGCAGATCATGGGAAACACCATATATTTT.

This chain uses TRBV5-6 with TRBJ1-2, with 11 bases fitting TRBD1. V was pared by 3 bases and J by 3 bases, with 10 bases of the junction left unmatched. Germline lookup yields CDR1 SGHDT and CDR2 YYEEEE. The CDR3 has 17 amino acids. DNA of the CDR3: TGTGCCAGCAGCTGGATGGTCGGACAGGGGGCATACTATGGCTACACCTTC. Translated: CASSWMVGQGAYYGYTF. The complete variable domain, with remaining parts taken from reference TRBV5-6 and TRBJ1-2, reads DAGVTQSPTHLIKTRGQQVTLRCSPKSGHDTVSWYQQALGQGPQFIFQYYEEEERQRGNFPDRFSGHQFPNYSSELNVNALLLGDSALYLCASSWMVGQGAYYGYTFGSGTRLTVV.

This clone appeared a single time. The CDR3 sequence is CSGGSGGVDTQYF. The CDR3 region has the DNA TGCAGCGGTGGGAGCGGGGGGGTGGATACGCAGTATTTT. The rearrangement links TRBV29-1 to TRBJ2-3; 10 nucleotides match TRBD2. Germline lookup yields CDR1 SQVTM and CDR2 ANQGSEA. The CDR3 runs 13 residues. The junction had 7 bases not matched to a gene; V was cut back by 7 bases and J by 6 bases.

V and J are TRBV29-1 and TRBJ1-1; 7 bases line up with TRBD1. CDR3 length equals 12 residues. The trim removed 3 bases at V and 3 bases at J, leaving 1 base unmatched. The germline CDR1 and CDR2 sequences are SQVTM and ANQGSEA. CDR3 DNA sequence: TGCAGCGTTGACAGGGGGGACACTGAAGCTTTCTTT. Translated: CSVDRGDTEAFF. The full variable domain, with the rest looked up from reference TRBV29-1 and TRBJ1-1, is SAVISQKPSRDICQRGTSLTIQCQVDSQVTMMFWYRQQPGQSLTLIATANQGSEATYESGFVIDKFPISRPNLTFSTLTVSNMSPEDSSIYLCSVDRGDTEAFFGQGTRLTVV.

The V gene is TRBV6-6, the J gene TRBJ2-7; tentative D call: TRBD1 (6 bases). With 2 bases removed from V and 3 bases from J, the gap between germline ends came to 17 bases. Per germline, CDR1 MNHNY and CDR2 SVGAGI (reference sequence). The CDR3 consists of 16 residues. CDR3: CASSYVGTGPDYEQYF. The CDR3 DNA is TGTGCCAGCAGTTACGTCGGTACAGGGCCCGACTACGAGCAGTACTTC.

The chain's CDR3 is CASSLVAFSGYSYEQYF. The CDR3 DNA reads TGTGCCAGCAGCTTAGTAGCATTTTCGGGGTACTCCTACGAGCAGTACTTC. The chain uses TRBV7-9 and TRBJ2-7, with D tentatively TRBD2 (5 bases). The V gene's germline CDR1 is SEHNR and CDR2 FQNEAQ (reference sequence). This CDR3 is 17 amino acids long. V dropped 1 base and J dropped 0 bases, with 16 bases sitting between them.

The V and J genes are TRBV7-2 and TRBJ2-5, with D hard to call. This CDR3 is 16 amino acids long. Germline V gene sequence: CDR1 SGHTA, CDR2 FQGNSA. V shed 5 bases and J shed 7 bases, with 23 bases lying between them. The CDR3 here is CASSQLISGSLVTQYF. The DNA for the CDR3 is TGTGCCAGCAGCCAACTTATATCCGGTTCCTTAGTGACCCAGTACTTC.

The chain is built from TRBV18 and TRBJ2-5, with D hard to call. The germline V gene encodes CDR1 KGHSH and CDR2 LQKENI. There are 15 residues in the CDR3. V gave up 4 bases and J gave up 4 bases, with 16 bases separating them. CDR3 protein: CASSQIKVPGETQYF. The CDR3 nucleotides are TGTGCCAGCTCACAAATCAAGGTTCCGGGAGAGACCCAGTACTTC.

The rearrangement joins TRBV6-1 to TRBJ2-5; TRBD1 matches at 8 bases. V lost 5 bases and J lost 2; bases outside the gene matches: 4. CDR3 length: 14 residues. The germline V gene encodes CDR1 MNHNS and CDR2 SASEGT. CDR3 DNA sequence: TGTGCCAGCAGTTCCGGACAGGGACAAGAGACCCAGTACTTC. This translates into CASSSGQGQETQYF.

The chain employs TRBV2 and TRBJ2-2; 13 positions agree with TRBD2. CDR3 length: 15 residues. V was pared by 6 bases and J by 5 bases, with 3 bases of the junction left unmatched. Germline V CDR1 and CDR2: SNHLY, FYNNEI. The CDR3 DNA sequence: TGTGCCAGCAGATCGACTAGCGGGGGGACCGGGGAGCTGTTTTTT. It yields the protein CASRSTSGGTGELFF.

The chain employs TRBV30 and TRBJ1-4; 7 bases are a match to TRBD1. The CDR3 runs to 15 residues. The trim removed 2 bases at V and 0 bases at J, leaving 3 bases unmatched. Germline V gene sequence: CDR1 GTSNPN, CDR2 SVGIG (reference sequence). As DNA, the CDR3 is TGTGCCTGGAGTATTGGACAGGCAACTAATGAAAAACTGTTTTTT. It codes for CAWSIGQATNEKLFF.

V gene TRBV5-5 combines with J gene TRBJ1-2; no reliable D call. The CDR3 runs 15 residues. Germline V gene data show CDR1 as SGHKS and CDR2 as YYEKEE (reference sequence). V was pared by 3 bases and J by 0 bases, with 12 bases between. The CDR3 spells CASSSRPLANYGYTF. The CDR3 bases are TGTGCCAGCAGCTCGAGACCCTTAGCTAACTATGGCTACACCTTC.